Each of the 22 T cell receptor beta chains below was sequenced from the same sample in a study of blood T cells in healthy people across ages. The second PCR ran about 6 to 12 cycles with a sample-barcoded 5' primer and J-beta primers. TCRdb processed the 5' RACE reads anew with MiXCR; each CDR3 protein has one entry. Here the sample spans 590,000 or so distinct CDR3 sequences, 25% to 30% being singletons. Sequenced material: blood. These receptor sequences come from a woman older than 75 in good health.

This clonotype was seen ten or more times. The chain is built from TRBV3-1 and TRBJ2-7; 8 bases are shared with TRBD1. CDR1 LGHDT and CDR2 YNNKEL come from the germline V gene (reference sequence). V gave up 0 bases and J gave up 1 base; unmatched junction bases: 5. The CDR3 sequence is 16 residues long. The CDR3: CASSQEGQGASYEQYF. DNA of the CDR3: TGTGCCAGCAGCCAAGAGGGCCAGGGGGCGTCCTACGAGCAGTACTTC.

Ten or more counts support this clonotype. The chain uses TRBV10-3 and TRBJ1-1, with D possibly matching TRBD1 (5 bases). The CDR3 is made up of 15 amino acids. Per the germline V gene, CDR1 is ENHRY and CDR2 is SYGVKD. The V end lost 2 bases, the J end lost 4 bases, and 14 bases lay between the germline ends. The CDR3 nucleotides are TGTGCCATCAGTGAGCCGGGACGCGAAGGCACTGAAGCTTTCTTT. Amino acids: CAISEPGREGTEAFF.

This clonotype was observed many times. J is TRBJ2-6 and V is TRBV18, with D maybe TRBD1 (6 bases). Trimming left V 6 bases short and J 1 base short, with 22 bases between. The CDR3 is 19 residues long. Germline CDR1 reads KGHSH; CDR2 reads LQKENI. The CDR3 sequence is CASSTLIQGRISGANVLTF. The CDR3 nucleotides read TGTGCCAGCTCGACACTGATCCAGGGGCGGATATCTGGGGCCAACGTCCTGACTTTC.

This clonotype has only a few counts. This chain links TRBV30 with TRBJ1-5; 7 bases are shared with TRBD1. The V segment lost 0 bases and the J segment 3 bases; nucleotides outside the gene matches: 11. CDR3 length: 17 amino acids. Per the germline V gene, CDR1 is GTSNPN and CDR2 is SVGIG (reference sequence). The CDR3 region is CAWSVLRQGSTNQPQHF. In nucleotides, the CDR3 is TGTGCCTGGAGTGTACTGAGACAGGGATCTACCAATCAGCCCCAGCATTTT.

This clonotype was found many times. The V and J genes are TRBV7-3 and TRBJ1-6, with D uncertain. V lost 5 bases, J lost 7 bases, and 6 bases lay in between. Germline CDR1 reads SGHTA; CDR2 reads FQGTGA. This CDR3 has 12 residues. The CDR3 reads CASSTTNSPLHF. CDR3 DNA: TGTGCCAGCAGCACGACCAATTCACCCCTCCACTTT.

This chain uses TRBV27 with TRBJ1-4; D remains ambiguous. The CDR3 has 14 amino acids. The germline V and J ends were trimmed by 3 bases and 8 bases, with 13 bases remaining between them. Germline CDR1 and CDR2: MNHEY and SMNVEV (reference sequence). CDR3 DNA sequence: TGTGCCAGCAGTTTCTCGGGGATCCAGGAAAAACTGTTTTTT. Translating it yields CASSFSGIQEKLFF.

In the case of this clonotype: The germline gene is not matched at one end of the junction; a read error may be the cause. The chain is built from TRBV5-4 and TRBJ2-3, with 14 bases that match TRBD2. The CDR3 is 16 residues long. Germline assignment: CDR1 SGHNT and CDR2 YYREEE (reference sequence). The CDR3 DNA sequence: TGTACCAGCAGCCCGACTAGCGGGGGGGCCCCAGATACGCAGTATTTT. Amino acids: CTSSPTSGGAPDTQYF.

The chain uses TRBV7-9 and TRBJ1-6; D is ambiguous. The CDR3 has 14 residues. CDR1 is SEHNR and CDR2 is FQNEAQ in the germline V gene (reference sequence). V was trimmed by 3 bases and J by 7 bases, leaving 10 bases between them. CDR3 in amino acids: CASSFKDINSPLHF. The CDR3 nucleotides read TGTGCCAGCAGCTTTAAGGATATAAATTCACCCCTCCACTTT.

This chain uses TRBV4-2 with TRBJ2-3, with 7 positions matching TRBD2. The trim removed 2 bases at V and 5 bases at J, leaving 7 bases unmatched. Germline CDR1 is LGHNA and CDR2 is YNFKEQ. This CDR3 region has 15 residues. The DNA of the CDR3 is TGTGCCAGCAGCCAAAGTTTCTGGGGGGGAGATACGCAGTATTTT. Encoded protein: CASSQSFWGGDTQYF.

There are many counts of this clonotype. This may be a read error: a much more frequent sequence differs by one nucleotide. The genes are TRBV28 and TRBJ2-1, with D possibly matching TRBD2 (6 bases). The DNA end is a closer match to TRBJ2-7, so the J assignment may be wrong. The CDR3 has 14 amino acids. Germline V lookup: CDR1 MDHEN, CDR2 SYDVKM. CDR3 protein: CASMEGSSYNEQYF. CDR3 nucleotides: TGTGCCAGCATGGAGGGTAGCTCCTACAATGAGCAGTACTTC.

This clonotype was observed at least ten times. The rearrangement uses TRBV20-1 and TRBJ2-1; 7 bases map to TRBD1. The junction had 6 bases not matched to a gene; V was cut back by 4 bases and J by 6 bases. The CDR3 sequence is 13 residues long. Germline V gene data show CDR1 as DFQATT and CDR2 as SNEGSKA (reference sequence). The CDR3 is CSAKKTGFNEQFF. The DNA of the CDR3 is TGCAGTGCTAAAAAGACAGGGTTCAATGAGCAGTTCTTC.

This clonotype has at least ten counts. The genes are TRBV7-9 and TRBJ2-1; TRBD1 matches 7 bases. Germline CDR1 reads SEHNR; CDR2 reads FQNEAQ (reference sequence). With 5 bases clipped from V and 4 bases from J, the junction kept 11 bases outside the gene matches. This CDR3 comprises 16 residues. The CDR3 DNA reads TGTGCCAGCAGCACCTACCCCGGGACAGCTTACAATGAGCAGTTCTTC. Its protein is CASSTYPGTAYNEQFF.

Ten or more counts support this clonotype. The CDR3 is CASSYSTVAGGTDTQYF. The CDR3 coding sequence is TGTGCCAGCAGTTACTCGACAGTAGCGGGAGGTACAGATACGCAGTATTTT. The genes are TRBV6-6 and TRBJ2-3, with 10 positions matching TRBD2. The germline CDR1 and CDR2 sequences are MNHNY and SVGAGI (reference sequence). The V segment lost 0 bases and the J segment 3 bases; nucleotides outside the gene matches: 6. The CDR3 consists of 17 residues.

The V gene is TRBV6-1, the J gene TRBJ2-2; D not resolved. The CDR3 consists of 14 residues. Trimming took 0 bases from V and 7 from J, leaving 9 bases between them. Germline V gives CDR1 MNHNS, CDR2 SASEGT. The CDR3 region has the DNA TGTGCCAGCAGTGAAGCAGGGTCGGGCGGGGAGCTGTTTTTT. Translation: CASSEAGSGGELFF.

On this clonotype: A much larger clone is a single base away; this may be a read error. The final CDR3 position lacks the conserved phenylalanine or tryptophan, pointing to a likely read error. The chain uses TRBV4-2 and TRBJ2-5; 8 nucleotides line up with TRBD2. The CDR3 consists of 16 residues. CDR1 and CDR2 (germline): LGHNA, YNFKEQ. The J segment lost 4 bases and the V segment lost 0 bases, leaving 7 bases of the junction unmatched. The CDR3 region is CASSQDSGGGPETQYV. The CDR3 nucleotides read TGTGCCAGCAGCCAAGATAGTGGCGGGGGGCCAGAGACCCAGTACGTC.

The CDR3 region is CSASEGDQTYEQYF. The CDR3 DNA reads TGCAGTGCTAGCGAAGGAGATCAAACCTACGAGCAGTACTTC. The chain combines TRBV20-1 with TRBJ2-7; no clear D gene. The CDR3 loop spans 14 amino acids. CDR1 and CDR2 from the germline V gene are DFQATT and SNEGSKA (reference sequence). V was trimmed by 3 bases and J by 2 bases, leaving 14 bases between them.

Note on this clonotype: A read error may account for a junction end that differs from germline. V gene TRBV11-1 combines with J gene TRBJ2-1, with 9 bases identical to TRBD1. The germline V gene encodes CDR1 SGHAT and CDR2 FQDESV (reference sequence). The CDR3 is 17 residues long. CDR3 sequence: CAGSPSAGTGTYNEQFF. The CDR3 DNA sequence: TGTGCCGGCAGCCCCTCTGCTGGGACAGGGACTTACAATGAGCAGTTCTTC. Filled out from reference TRBV11-1 and TRBJ2-1, the complete variable domain reads EAEVAQSPRYKITEKSQAVAFWCDPISGHATLYWYRQILGQGPELLVQFQDESVVDDSQLPKDRFSAERLKGVDSTLKIQPAELGDSAMYLCAGSPSAGTGTYNEQFFGPGTRLTVL.

This clonotype was seen at least ten times. The gene calls are TRBV6-1 and TRBJ1-6; D is unresolved. The CDR3 sequence is 12 residues long. Trimming took off 9 bases at V and 9 bases at J, with 12 bases between the two ends. Looked up from germline, CDR1 is MNHNS and CDR2 is SASEGT. The CDR3 nucleotides read TGTGCCAGTAATGACCCTTTTTCACCCCTCCACTTT. Encoded protein: CASNDPFSPLHF.

This clonotype was seen at least ten times. V gene TRBV6-1 combines with J gene TRBJ1-2; D not certain. CDR3 length equals 13 residues. V was clipped by 5 bases and J by 4 bases, with 11 bases between them. Germline assignment: CDR1 MNHNS and CDR2 SASEGT. The CDR3 reads CASSPASRYGYTF. The CDR3 nucleotides are TGTGCCAGCAGTCCTGCCAGCCGCTATGGCTACACCTTC.

This clonotype was counted only a few times. The rearrangement links TRBV27 to TRBJ2-3; 14 bases are a match to TRBD2. Unmatched junction bases numbered 21, after V lost 5 bases and J lost 14 bases. This CDR3 contains 18 residues. The germline V gene encodes CDR1 MNHEY and CDR2 SMNVEV (reference sequence). The CDR3 sequence: CASSPGLAGGQRMAAGYF. The DNA of the CDR3 is TGTGCCAGCAGTCCCGGACTAGCGGGGGGTCAACGTATGGCGGCAGGGTATTTT.

In this sample, this clonotype turned up many times. V and J are TRBV7-3 and TRBJ2-3, with TRBD2 identical over 9 bases. CDR3 length: 16 amino acids. Per germline, CDR1 SGHTA and CDR2 FQGTGA. Trimming at V came to 4 bases and at J to 4 bases, leaving 9 bases not matched to a gene. CDR3 sequence: CASSSSGGSLPDTQYF. DNA for the CDR3: TGTGCCAGCAGCTCGAGCGGGGGGAGCTTACCAGATACGCAGTATTTT.

The J gene is TRBJ2-1, the V gene TRBV6-5; D gene uncertain. CDR1 and CDR2 (germline): MNHEY, SVGAGI. Trimming cost V 3 bases and J 5 bases, with 2 bases left between them. This CDR3 contains 11 residues. The chain's CDR3 is CASSYNNEQFF. CDR3 nucleotide sequence: TGTGCCAGCAGTTATAACAATGAGCAGTTCTTC.